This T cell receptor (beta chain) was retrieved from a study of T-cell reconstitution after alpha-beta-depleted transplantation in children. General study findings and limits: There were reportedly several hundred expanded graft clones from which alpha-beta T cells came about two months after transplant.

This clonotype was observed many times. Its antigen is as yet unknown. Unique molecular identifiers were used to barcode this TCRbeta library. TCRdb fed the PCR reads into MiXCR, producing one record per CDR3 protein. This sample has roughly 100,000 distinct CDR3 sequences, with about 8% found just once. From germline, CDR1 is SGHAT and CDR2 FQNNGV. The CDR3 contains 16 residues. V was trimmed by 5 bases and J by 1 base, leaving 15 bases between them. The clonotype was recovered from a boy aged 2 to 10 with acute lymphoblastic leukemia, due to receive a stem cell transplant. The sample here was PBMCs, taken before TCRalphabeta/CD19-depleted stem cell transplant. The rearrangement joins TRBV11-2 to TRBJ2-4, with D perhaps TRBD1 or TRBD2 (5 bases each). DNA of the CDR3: TGTGCCAGCAGCCCACCCTCGGGGCGGGCCAAAAACATTCAGTACTTC. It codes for CASSPPSGRAKNIQYF.